This TCR beta chain is from a study of shared clonotypes between healthy human individuals (dated by TCRdb to the early 2020s). For the study in its entirety: The cohort included a few men and a couple of women between 18 and 49 years of age. For each donor, CD4 naive and CD4 memory were each given three plates, CD8 naive was given two plates, and CD8 memory was given one plate. To estimate repertoire size and how much clonotype sharing occurs between individuals, the study deeply sequenced the blood TCR repertoires of five healthy adults. Different laboratories and diverse techniques were used to prepare libraries and sequence TCR repertoires, to increase sequencing depth and limit assay-specific biases. Each donor's leukapheresis produced roughly between roughly 0.94 and 9.5 billion PBMCs.

As concerns this clone: It lacks a known antigen. No base quality information exists; no much larger clone differs at one position.

TCR CDR3 regions were amplified from genomic DNA by multiplex PCR using the deep immunoSEQ assay. Genomic DNA extracted from each cell subset was distributed evenly over all wells of several immunoSEQ 96-well plates, and each plate served as one replicate. For sorted subsets, about 0.2 ug genomic DNA, equal to about 30,000 T cell genomes, was loaded into each replicate PCR. The purified libraries were quantified using a Qubit 3.0 fluorometer, sized with a Bioanalyzer 2100, and then quantified again using the KAPA Library Quantification kit. Every immunoSEQ 96-well plate was sequenced on a dedicated single-read 150-cycle Illumina NextSeq 550 flow cell. The study's processing was this. The immunoSEQ output contained only junctional sequences without quality scores, so filtering could not match that applied to full-length reads. Sequences were annotated with PyIR, a Python wrapper for IgBLAST v1.9, using IMGT germline references to assign V/J genes and CDR3. Reads were filtered out if the reads had weak V/J assignments (E-value above 1e-6), no CDR3, stop codons, out-of-frame junctions, or ambiguous translated residues. V3J clonotypes were defined as sequences sharing an identical inferred V gene, J gene, and CDR3 amino acid sequence. To compute the percentage overlap between repertoires, the number of shared unique clonotypes was divided by the size of the smaller repertoire. RTK rarefaction, the Chao1 estimator, and Recon v2.1 estimates of unobserved clonotypes were used to assess repertoire richness. Generation probabilities for all TCRbeta clonotypes obtained by the gDNA method from a handful of donors were computed using OLGA. The table was pulled from immuneACCESS by TCRdb, which kept in-frame rearrangements only. Such tables lose some clones; where checked, under half of the loss comes from unresolved V genes, and the rest has no known cause. Clone size and V and J calls were adopted from that table, with D and trimming inferred from the DNA. Recorded for this sample are about 2.1 million clones; just over 90% of them occurred a single time. The top ten clones comprise around 1.8% of the sample.

Including the terminal cysteine and phenylalanine, the CDR3 comprises 15 residues. The entry retains the CDR3 DNA only, 45 bases that are in frame from base 1. Cut back by 3 bases and 1 base, the V and J ends lie 13 bases apart. CDR1 and CDR2, per the germline V gene, are SNHLY and FYNNEI. CD8 naive samples consisted of CD45RO-negative cells that were positively selected for CCR7, yielding a CD45RA+CCR7+ population without TemRA cells. Healthy HIV-negative adults with no recently reported acute infections or vaccinations were included as donors. Every donor was a Caucasian adult living in Nashville, Tennessee, USA. Blood was collected by leukapheresis, and PBMCs were isolated by Ficoll-Histopaque density gradient centrifugation and then cryopreserved in liquid nitrogen vapor phase. Analytical flow cytometry was used to check the purity and quantity of every magnetically sorted T cell population. Genomic DNA was isolated from every sorted fraction and measured by UV absorbance on a Nanodrop 2000c.

Broad study findings and their caveats: Even with the large sequencing depth, rarefaction of the sorted-subset datasets indicated that sequencing was incomplete. Pairwise subsampling indicated that sequencing depth was expected to affect the degree of clonotype sharing among donors. Across a few donors, approximately 5% of naive CD4, more than 3% of naive CD8, around 2.5% of memory CD4, and approximately 0.4% of memory CD8 clonotypes were shared. Sampling was restricted to blood, and TCR repertoires in tissues likely differ from the TCR repertoires found in blood. The small number of donors limited the genetic and exposure-history diversity represented. Larger estimated clonotype richness was generally found for naive subsets than for memory subsets. Clonotypes shared by all four sorted-subset donors showed higher generation probabilities than non-shared clonotypes.

Input material: naive CD8+ T cells from PBMCs. The cell subset or site tag for this specimen amounts to: CD45RA+CCR7+. The clonotype comes from a young man in good health. Some clones in this sample may be carry-over from other donors' samples. The rearrangement combines TRBV2 with TRBJ2-7; TRBD2 is a weak D gene call, 5 bases matching. The CDR3 reads CASSDEGTGSYEQYF. The nucleotides read TGTGCCAGCAGTGACGAGGGTACGGGTTCCTACGAGCAGTACTTC.